This is a list of T cell receptor beta chains from one sample in a study of T-cell reconstitution after alpha-beta-depleted transplantation in children. TCRdb processed the PCR reads anew with MiXCR; each CDR3 protein has one entry. Here the sample spans 450,000 to 550,000 distinct CDR3 sequences, approximately 10% being singletons. This specimen consisted of PBMCs, mostly from graft donor cells, obtained 180 days after TCRalphabeta/CD19-depleted stem cell transplant. The receptors shown here come from a female patient aged 2-9 years who had a stem cell transplant for aplastic anemia, so the T cells may come from the graft donor. The CDR3 runs from the conserved cysteine through the conserved F or W. A D gene is named only where the DNA matches it firmly. Clone size is not always given. Where it is, it says once, few, many or a class for expanded clones.

v_call,d_call,j_call,clone_size,cdr3_aa,cdr3_nt
TRBV4-3,-,TRBJ2-5,many,CASSQDLEETQYF,TGCGCCAGCAGCCAAGATCTGGAAGAGACCCAGTACTTC
TRBV28,TRBD1,TRBJ2-3,few,CASRGGANVYTQYF,TGTGCCAGTCGAGGGGGCGCGAATGTTTATACGCAGTATTTT
TRBV15,-,TRBJ1-3,-,CATSSETAGPLSGNTIYF,TGTGCCACCAGCAGTGAAACGGCCGGACCCCTCTCTGGAAACACCATATATTTT
TRBV30,-,TRBJ2-5,-,CAWGLGGETQYF,TGTGCCTGGGGGCTCGGTGGGGAGACCCAGTACTTC
TRBV12-3/TRBV12-4,TRBD2,TRBJ2-2,-,CASSPISGTSTGELFF,TGTGCCAGCAGTCCTATCTCCGGGACTAGCACCGGGGAGCTGTTTTTT
TRBV7-9,-,TRBJ1-2,few,CASSPTGGGGYTF,TGTGCCAGCAGCCCGACCGGGGGGGGCGGCTACACCTTC
TRBV20-1,-,TRBJ1-2,many,CSARQGANYGYTF,TGCAGTGCTAGACAGGGAGCTAACTATGGCTACACCTTC
TRBV4-1,TRBD2,TRBJ2-3,many,CASSLTRLAGTDTQYF,TGCGCCAGCAGCCTCACAAGACTAGCGGGCACAGATACGCAGTATTTT
TRBV23-1,-,TRBJ2-1,-,CASSPFESSSYNEQFF,TGCGCCAGCAGTCCGTTTGAGTCCAGCTCCTACAATGAGCAGTTCTTC
TRBV18,-,TRBJ1-5,few,CASSVLGGPQHF,TGTGCCAGCTCCGTTCTCGGGGGGCCCCAGCATTTT
TRBV29-1,-,TRBJ2-1,few,CSAPSSYYNEQFF,TGCAGCGCCCCTAGCAGTTACTACAATGAGCAGTTCTTC
TRBV21-1,-,TRBJ2-2,many,CASSKLVVTGIPGELFF,TGTGCCAGCAGCAAATTAGTAGTGACAGGTATACCCGGGGAGCTGTTTTTT
TRBV6-5,TRBD1,TRBJ2-3,few,CASSYGTGGAGTDTQYF,TGTGCCAGCAGTTACGGGACAGGGGGCGCCGGAACAGATACGCAGTATTTT
TRBV25-1,TRBD2,TRBJ2-3,few,CASTPRGDTQYF,TGTGCCAGCACCCCGCGGGGGGATACGCAGTATTTT
TRBV4-2,-,TRBJ2-7,-,CASSRGLRGTSNSYEQYF,TGTGCCAGCAGCCGGGGGCTACGAGGGACTTCCAACTCCTACGAGCAGTACTTC
TRBV16,-,TRBJ1-2,-,CASSQRQLANYGYTF,TGTGCCAGCAGCCAAAGACAGTTAGCTAACTATGGCTACACCTTC
TRBV20-1,TRBD1,TRBJ2-7,few,CSASDRGPYEQYF,TGCAGTGCTAGCGACAGGGGACCCTACGAGCAGTACTTC
TRBV7-2,TRBD2,TRBJ2-1,-,CASSLAYSSGRFLNEQFF,TGTGCCAGCAGCTTAGCGTATTCTAGCGGGAGGTTCTTGAATGAGCAGTTCTTC